The TCR beta chain under discussion was sequenced for a study of T cell repertoires in cytomegalovirus infection. The study, taken as a whole, reports: HLA-C-restricted CMV-specific TCR beta clonotypes were dominant in the ex vivo response.

TCRdb re-analysed the reads in MiXCR, keeping a single row per CDR3 protein. The sample records over 450,000 distinct CDR3 sequences, about 10% being singletons. This clonotype was found many times. No antigen is known for it. Trimming removed 3 bases from V and 8 bases from J; junction bases left unmatched: 4. The CDR3 totals 13 residues. The V call is TRBV12-3 or TRBV12-4, the J call TRBJ2-1; 7 bases are a match to TRBD1. The TCR sequence derives from a human donor in good health (CMV status not recorded). Some clones in this sample may be carry-over from other donors' samples. Sequencing was performed on PBMCs. This chain's CDR3 is CASSLTGLDEQFF. The CDR3 bases are TGTGCCAGCAGTTTGACAGGGTTGGATGAGCAGTTCTTC.